This TCR beta chain was found in a study of blood T cell repertoires in COVID-19. Across the study: From T cells, B-cell-depleted T cells, or PBMCs came the material, which was cDNA or gDNA.

Participants reported their clinical history, and cohort assignment relied on those reports. Trimming removed 4 bases from V and 2 bases from J; junction bases left unmatched: 1. The CDR3 sequence is 13 residues long. Germline V gives CDR1 SGHTS, CDR2 YDEGEE. Clones were sequenced by immunoSEQ multiplex PCR, and TCRdb holds only the in-frame ones, with some missing. The table includes about 250,000 clones, 85% detected once. As regards this clone: This specimen includes other DNA sequences encoding the same CDR3.

The receptor's source is a woman in her fifties or sixties with acute COVID-19. The sample taken for sequencing was PBMCs or T cells enriched from blood (not recorded which). The V call is TRBV5-8, the J call TRBJ1-2; TRBD1 matches 8 bases. CDR3 region: CASSRTGNYGYTF. CDR3 DNA sequence: TGTGCCAGCAGCAGGACAGGGAACTATGGCTACACCTTC.